These 21 T cell receptor beta chains originate from one sample sequenced in a study of blood T cell repertoires in COVID-19. Assay used: immunoSEQ multiplex PCR; TCRdb lists only in-frame clones, some missing. The repertoire holds hundreds of thousands of clones, with 80% to 90% as singletons. The sequencing sample was made of peripheral blood. These receptors were taken from a man older than 75 with acute or convalescent COVID-19.

This clone was recorded only once. The chain links TRBV7-3 to TRBJ2-1, with TRBD2 as a possible D gene (6 bases). V was shortened by 4 bases and J by 0 bases, with 19 bases between the two germline ends. Per the germline V gene, CDR1 is SGHTA and CDR2 is FQGTGA. The CDR3 sequence is 18 residues long. The CDR3 sequence is CASSSQAAVAVSYNEQFF. The CDR3 DNA follows: TGTGCCAGCAGCTCCCAAGCCGCCGTAGCGGTCTCCTACAATGAGCAGTTCTTC.

This clone was found once. This chain links TRBV6-2 or TRBV6-3 with TRBJ2-1; 13 bases fit TRBD2. The V and J ends lost 4 bases and 4 bases, in that order; junction bases with no gene match: 10. This CDR3 region has 18 residues. Germline V gene data show CDR1 as MNHEY and CDR2 as SVGEGT. CDR3 sequence: CASSFPRTGLAGYNEQFF. As DNA, the CDR3 is TGTGCCAGCAGTTTCCCTCGTACGGGACTAGCGGGGTACAATGAGCAGTTCTTC.

J is TRBJ1-3 and V is TRBV9, with a possible D match to TRBD1 (6 bases). Trimming took off 0 bases at V and 2 bases at J, with 6 bases between the two ends. Germline assignment: CDR1 SGDLS and CDR2 YYNGEE. CDR3 length equals 14 residues. The CDR3 here is CASSVGTAGNTIYF. CDR3 in DNA: TGTGCCAGCAGCGTAGGGACAGCTGGAAACACCATATATTTT.

The chain links TRBV6-5 to TRBJ2-3; possibly TRBD2 for D (7 bases). Germline V gene sequence: CDR1 MNHEY, CDR2 SVGAGI. This CDR3 spans 14 amino acids. The germline V and J ends were trimmed by 5 bases and 9 bases, with 18 bases remaining between them. Here the CDR3 DNA reads TGTGCCAGCAGTCCCCGTATGGGGGGGCGGACGCAGTATTTT. Amino acid sequence: CASSPRMGGRTQYF.

The chain recombines TRBV11-2 with TRBJ1-5; a weak D match, TRBD1 (6 bases). V lost 5 bases and J 2 bases, leaving 13 bases between the germline ends. The germline V gene has CDR1 SGHAT and CDR2 FQNNGV. This CDR3 is built from 15 residues. CDR3 in DNA: TGTGCCAGCAGCCCGACGACAGGAGGCAATCAGCCCCAGCATTTT. This codes for CASSPTTGGNQPQHF.

This clone was seen more than once but under ten times. This CDR3 is CASSQVPGEGNTIYF. Here the CDR3 DNA reads TGTGCCAGCAGCCAAGTTCCAGGGGAGGGAAACACCATATATTTT. V usage is TRBV3-1 (or the pseudogene TRBV3-2) and J usage is TRBJ1-3; TRBD1 is a possible D gene (6 bases). There are 15 residues in the CDR3. Germline V CDR1 and CDR2: LGHDT, YNNKEL (reference sequence). V shed 1 base and J shed 4 bases, with 11 bases lying between them.

This sequence joins TRBV10-3 and TRBJ2-3; maybe TRBD1 (6 bases). Germline V lookup: CDR1 ENHRY, CDR2 SYGVKD. The CDR3 runs to 15 residues. Deletions cut 0 bases from V and 1 base from J, with 8 bases between. Here the CDR3 DNA reads TGTGCCATCAGTGAGTCGGGGGCGGGCACAGATACGCAGTATTTT. Encoded protein: CAISESGAGTDTQYF.

This clone was counted between two and nine times. The chain joins TRBV2 to TRBJ1-6; 8 bases map to TRBD1. After removal of 4 bases from V and 8 bases from J, the junction contained 7 bases not matched to a gene. This CDR3 is 15 amino acids long. Germline CDR1 and CDR2: SNHLY and FYNNEI. As DNA, the CDR3 is TGTGCCAGCAGTGGGAGGAAGGGACAGGATTCACCCCTCCACTTT. Encoded protein: CASSGRKGQDSPLHF.

The chain combines TRBV19 with TRBJ1-1; no definite D call. The CDR3 has 15 amino acids. Between the trimmed V and J ends, which lost 0 bases and 0 bases, there was a span of 8 bases. The V gene's germline CDR1 is LNHDA and CDR2 SQIVND (reference sequence). CDR3 sequence: CASSIDRGMNTEAFF. The CDR3 DNA is TGTGCCAGTAGTATAGATCGGGGTATGAACACTGAAGCTTTCTTT. The whole variable domain, remainder taken from reference TRBV19 and TRBJ1-1, is DGGITQSPKYLFRKEGQNVTLSCEQNLNHDAMYWYRQDPGQGLRLIYYSQIVNDFQKGDIAEGYSVSREKKESFPLTVTSAQKNPTAFYLCASSIDRGMNTEAFFGQGTRLTVV.

The chain recombines TRBV10-1 with TRBJ1-1; 9 bases match TRBD1. This CDR3 has 16 residues. CDR1 WNHNN and CDR2 SYGVQD come from the germline V gene (reference sequence). V gave up 0 bases and J gave up 1 base; unmatched junction bases: 3. The CDR3 region is CASSESTGGENTEAFF. Written as DNA, the CDR3 is TGCGCCAGCAGTGAGTCGACAGGGGGGGAGAACACTGAAGCTTTCTTT.

This chain links TRBV6-1 with TRBJ2-5, with D perhaps TRBD1 (6 bases). Germline V gene data show CDR1 as MNHNS and CDR2 as SASEGT. Trimming removed 4 bases from V and 5 bases from J, with 23 bases in between. This CDR3 is 17 amino acids long. The CDR3 DNA reads TGTGCCAGCAGTGCAGGGGTCACAGGGCGCGGGTTGGAGACCCAGTACTTC. Translating gives CASSAGVTGRGLETQYF.

The chain employs TRBV7-3 and TRBJ2-3; perhaps TRBD2 as D (6 bases). The CDR3 contains 14 residues. In germline, CDR1 is SGHTA, CDR2 FQGTGA. V gave up 2 bases and J gave up 4 bases, with 10 bases separating them. The CDR3 here is CASSLVREADTQYF. The CDR3 DNA reads as TGTGCCAGCAGCTTAGTTAGGGAGGCAGATACGCAGTATTTT.

The chain is built from TRBV21-1 and TRBJ2-7; TRBD1 is the table's D call, not checked against the DNA. TRBV21-1 is described as a pseudogene. CDR3 length: 15 residues. The CDR3 reads CASSKEDTCSYEQYF. CDR3 coding DNA: TGTGCCAGCAGCAAAGAGGACACATGCTCCTACGAGCAGTACTTC.

This chain connects TRBV5-4 to TRBJ2-4; possibly TRBD1 for D (5 bases). Germline CDR1 SGHNT, CDR2 YYREEE (reference sequence). CDR3 length equals 13 residues. With 0 bases removed from V and 5 bases from J, the gap between germline ends came to 6 bases. The CDR3 loop reads CASSLDRQNIQYF. The CDR3 DNA follows: TGTGCCAGCAGCTTGGACAGGCAAAACATTCAGTACTTC.

V and J are TRBV27 and TRBJ2-1; 10 bases line up with TRBD1. The CDR3 contains 15 residues. J was trimmed by 6 bases and V by 3 bases; bases with no gene match: 5. CDR1 MNHEY and CDR2 SMNVEV come from the germline V gene (reference sequence). Here the CDR3 reads CASSFRDRGSNEQFF. The CDR3 DNA sequence: TGTGCCAGCAGTTTCCGGGACAGGGGCTCCAATGAGCAGTTCTTC.

The chain links TRBV14 to TRBJ2-1; D unclear. The CDR3 extends over 15 amino acids. Trimming removed 4 bases at V and 7 bases at J, with 17 bases between. Germline CDR1 is SGHDN and CDR2 is FVKESK. This CDR3 reads CASSLGAPGGNEQFF. As DNA, the CDR3 is TGTGCCAGCAGCCTCGGAGCCCCTGGTGGGAATGAGCAGTTCTTC.

The chain is built from TRBV5-4 and TRBJ2-6, with D unresolved. The CDR3 runs to 15 residues. Germline CDR1 is SGHNT and CDR2 is YYREEE (reference sequence). The V and J ends lost 1 base and 1 base respectively, with 6 bases between them. This CDR3 reads CASSLSASGANVLTF. The CDR3 DNA follows: TGTGCCAGCAGCTTGAGCGCATCTGGGGCCAACGTCCTGACTTTC.

V is TRBV7-8 and J is TRBJ1-6; 7 nucleotides match TRBD1. Germline CDR1 reads SGHVS; CDR2 reads FQNEAQ. The CDR3 has 14 amino acids. The V and J ends lost 4 bases and 7 bases, in that order; junction bases with no gene match: 4. In DNA, the CDR3 is TGTGCCAGCAGCTACGACAGGGTGAATTCACCCCTCCACTTT. Translation: CASSYDRVNSPLHF.

The rearrangement links TRBV4-3 to TRBJ1-1, with D possibly being TRBD1 (6 bases). Trimming cost V 3 bases and J 3 bases, with 11 bases left between them. The CDR3 extends over 14 amino acids. CDR1 is LGHNA and CDR2 is YSLEER in the germline V gene. The CDR3 reads CASSQYRAHTEAFF. DNA for the CDR3: TGCGCCAGCAGCCAGTACAGGGCCCACACTGAAGCTTTCTTT.

The V call is TRBV5-1, the J call TRBJ2-7, with 10 bases lining up with TRBD1. Germline assignment: CDR1 SGHRS and CDR2 YFSETQ. The V and J ends lost 4 bases and 4 bases, in that order; junction bases with no gene match: 8. The CDR3 spans 15 residues. CDR3 bases: TGCGCCAGCAGCACTGCCGGGACAGGGGCGTACGAGCAGTACTTC. It encodes CASSTAGTGAYEQYF.

The chain recombines TRBV15 with TRBJ1-6; D gene uncertain. CDR3 size: 13 residues. Trimming took off 5 bases at V and 7 bases at J, with 9 bases between the two ends. CDR1 is LNHNV, CDR2 YYDKDF, per germline (reference sequence). Here the CDR3 reads CATSGLMNSPLHF. CDR3 DNA: TGTGCCACCAGCGGCTTAATGAATTCACCCCTCCACTTT.